A few counts support the clone carrying this TCR beta chain. The antigen is unknown. V was clipped by 3 bases and J by 2 bases; unmatched bases: 5. The CDR3 covers 15 residues. Germline assignment: CDR1 MDHEN and CDR2 SYDVKM. This sample was included in a study of cytomegalovirus exposure and HLA in healthy donors. Notes on the study in general: In a later analysis, a missense DCLRE1C variant was linked to TCR beta V- and J-gene trimming. There was a cluster of highly shared sequence variants that was likely a sequencing artifact. The classifier, whose performance was assessed in both the original and validation cohorts, reportedly diagnosed cytomegalovirus status with high specificity and sensitivity. Previous analysis showed most TCR beta V segments were productive about 87% or about 30% of the time.

Primers included in the PCR were 60 Vbeta and 13 Jbeta primers. Sequencing was performed with immunoSEQ multiplex PCR; in TCRdb, only in-frame clones are kept and a portion is missing. Of approximately 160,000 clones in the sample, approximately 80% were seen once. The genes are TRBV28 and TRBJ1-2; TRBD1 matches at 8 bases. The specimen sequenced was PBMCs. The receptor was isolated from a woman aged 40 to 50 in good health and CMV-seropositive. Here the CDR3 DNA reads TGTGCCAGCAGTTTTGGCAGGGGGCGAAACTATGGCTACACCTTC. Residues: CASSFGRGRNYGYTF.